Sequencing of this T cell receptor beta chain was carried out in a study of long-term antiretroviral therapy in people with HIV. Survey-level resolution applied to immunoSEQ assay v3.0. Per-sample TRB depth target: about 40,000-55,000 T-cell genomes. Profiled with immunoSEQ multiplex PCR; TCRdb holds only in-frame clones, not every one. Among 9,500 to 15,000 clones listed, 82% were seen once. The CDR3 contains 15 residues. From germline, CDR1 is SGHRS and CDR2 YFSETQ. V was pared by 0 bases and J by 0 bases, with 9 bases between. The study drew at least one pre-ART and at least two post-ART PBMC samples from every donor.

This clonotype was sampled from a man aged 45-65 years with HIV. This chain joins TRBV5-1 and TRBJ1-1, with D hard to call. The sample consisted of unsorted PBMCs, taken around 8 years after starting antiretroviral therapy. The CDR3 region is CASSLVKFMNTEAFF. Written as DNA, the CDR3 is TGCGCCAGCAGCTTGGTAAAATTCATGAACACTGAAGCTTTCTTT.